This T cell receptor beta chain was sequenced during a study of T-cell memory formation after mild COVID-19. On the study more broadly: Largely, the TCR clusters proved donor specific.

Points from the study as a whole: Most CD4+ clones that shrank were in CM and EM, while CD8+ ones turned up in EMRA. CD4/CD8 balance characterized clones contracting day 15 to 85, and CD4+ skew characterized later expanders.

TCRdb reanalysed the 5' RACE reads using MiXCR and keeps one entry per CDR3 protein. The data contain around 470,000 distinct CDR3 sequences, about 19% of them singletons. This clonotype came up a few times. Its specificity is not known. The V end lost 2 bases, the J end lost 2 bases, and 4 bases lay between the germline ends. Per the germline V gene, CDR1 is GTSNPN and CDR2 is SVGIG (reference sequence). This CDR3 has 11 amino acids. Specimen: PBMCs or a T cell subset sorted from them (not recorded which). The chain recombines TRBV30 with TRBJ2-7; D gene ambiguous. The sequence was obtained from an adult woman who had mild COVID-19 (a few samples of this study predate the infection). Cell type and time point are not known. The CDR3 DNA follows: TGTGCCTGGAGTTCACCCTACGAGCAGTACTTC. Translated: CAWSSPYEQYF.